This T cell receptor beta chain stems from a study of blood T cell repertoires in COVID-19. Looking at the study overall: From T cells, B-cell-depleted T cells, or PBMCs came the material, which was cDNA or gDNA.

V was clipped by 5 bases and J by 1 base, with 14 bases between them. The CDR3 has 15 amino acids. Germline lookup yields CDR1 MNHEY and CDR2 SVGAGI. Per the original data handling: Estimated nucleated cell counts came from reference gene primer amplification. Only in-frame clones appear in the TCRdb table, and some are missing; sequencing was by immunoSEQ multiplex PCR. The DNA gave D and trimming, while V, J and clone size come from that table. The sample holds about 220,000 clones, approximately 86% seen once. The rearrangement uses TRBV6-5 and TRBJ1-1, with a tentative D call TRBD1 (5 bases). The clonotype originates from a woman aged 80 or older with acute or convalescent COVID-19. Sequencing was done on a sample of peripheral blood. The CDR3 is CASSPQGLGNTEAFF. The CDR3 region has the DNA TGTGCCAGCAGTCCCCAGGGCCTAGGGAACACTGAAGCTTTCTTT.